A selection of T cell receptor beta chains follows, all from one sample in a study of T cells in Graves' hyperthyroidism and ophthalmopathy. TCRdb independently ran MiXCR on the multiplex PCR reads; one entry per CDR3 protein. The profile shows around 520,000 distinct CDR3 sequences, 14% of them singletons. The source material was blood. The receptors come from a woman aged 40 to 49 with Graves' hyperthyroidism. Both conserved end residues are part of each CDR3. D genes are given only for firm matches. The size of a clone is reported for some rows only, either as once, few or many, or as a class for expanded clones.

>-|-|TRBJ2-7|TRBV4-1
TGCGCCAGCAGCCAACTATACCTTTATTCCTACGAGCAGTACTTC
CASSQLYLYSYEQYF
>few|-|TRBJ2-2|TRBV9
TGTGCCAGCAGCGTAGAAGCTAGCGAGACTACCGGGGAGCTGTTTTTT
CASSVEASETTGELFF
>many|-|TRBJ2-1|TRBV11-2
TGTGCCAGCAGCTTAGCTAGGGGCCCTCTAAATGAGCAGTTCTTC
CASSLARGPLNEQFF
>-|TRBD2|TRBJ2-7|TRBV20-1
TGCAGTGCTAGAGATTCCGGCGGGAGGGCTAAGGACGAGCAGTACTTC
CSARDSGGRAKDEQYF
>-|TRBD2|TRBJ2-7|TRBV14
TGTGCCAGCACACCCGGGACTAGCGGGATCTACGAGCAGTACTTC
CASTPGTSGIYEQYF
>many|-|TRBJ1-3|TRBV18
TGTGCCAGCTCAGAAACAGGGCTGGGAGGAAACACCATATATTTT
CASSETGLGGNTIYF
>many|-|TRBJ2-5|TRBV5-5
TGTGCCAGCAGCCTTAAATCTCAAGAGACCCAGTACTTC
CASSLKSQETQYF
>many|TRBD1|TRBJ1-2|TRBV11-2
TGTGCCAGCAGCTTAGAGGGGACAGGGAGTGGCTACACCTTC
CASSLEGTGSGYTF
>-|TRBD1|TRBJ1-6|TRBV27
TGTGCCAGCAGTTTCCAGGGGGGTAATTCACCCCTCCACTTT
CASSFQGGNSPLHF
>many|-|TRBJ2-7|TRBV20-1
TGCAGTGCTAGAGTGGAAGGACAGGAGCAGTACTTC
CSARVEGQEQYF
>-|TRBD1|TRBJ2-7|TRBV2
TGTGCCAGCAGTAAGGAGACAGGGGGCGTATCCTACGAGCAGTACTTC
CASSKETGGVSYEQYF
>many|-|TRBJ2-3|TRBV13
TGTGCCAGCAGCTCGTTTAGCGACAACACAGATACGCAGTATTTT
CASSSFSDNTDTQYF
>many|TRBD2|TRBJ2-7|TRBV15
TGTGCCACCAGTACGGAGTCCGGGGGGGAGCAGTACTTC
CATSTESGGEQYF
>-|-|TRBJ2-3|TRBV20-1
TGCAGTGCTAAGAGGGTGGCAGATACGCAGTATTTT
CSAKRVADTQYF
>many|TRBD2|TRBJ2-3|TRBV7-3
TGTGCCAGCAGCATGGGACTAGCGAACACAGATACGCAGTATTTT
CASSMGLANTDTQYF
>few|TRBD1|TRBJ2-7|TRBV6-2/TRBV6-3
TGTGCCAGCAGCCGAACAGGGGGCCTCTCCTACGAGCAGTACTTC
CASSRTGGLSYEQYF
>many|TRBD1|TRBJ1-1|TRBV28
TGTGCCAGCAGTCAAATGCCAGGGGGCAAGAACACTGAAGCTTTCTTT
CASSQMPGGKNTEAFF
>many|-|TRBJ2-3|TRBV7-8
TGTGCCAGCAGCTTGACGGAGAGAACAGATACGCAGTATTTT
CASSLTERTDTQYF
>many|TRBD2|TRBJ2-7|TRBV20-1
TGCAGTGCTGAAGGGACTAGCGGGAAGGTCGAGCAGTACTTC
CSAEGTSGKVEQYF
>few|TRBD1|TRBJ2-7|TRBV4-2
TGTGCCAGCAGCCACGGACAGGGGGCCGGACACGAGCAGTACTTC
CASSHGQGAGHEQYF
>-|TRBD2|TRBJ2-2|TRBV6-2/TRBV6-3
TGTGCCAGCAGTTACCTAGCGGGACAAACCGGGGAGCTGTTTTTT
CASSYLAGQTGELFF
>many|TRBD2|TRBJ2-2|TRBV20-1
TGCAGTGCAACTAGCGGGAGTCGCTACACCGGGGAGCTGTTTTTT
CSATSGSRYTGELFF
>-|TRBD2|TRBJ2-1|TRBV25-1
TGTGCCAGCAGTGAACCCCCGGCTAGCGGGAGAAATGAGCAGTTCTTC
CASSEPPASGRNEQFF
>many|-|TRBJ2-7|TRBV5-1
TGCGCCAGCAGCTCGTCCCGGGAGCATGGCGAGCAGTACTTC
CASSSSREHGEQYF
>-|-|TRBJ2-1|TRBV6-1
TGTGCCAGCATTGACAGGGAGGGCAATGAGCAGTTCTTC
CASIDREGNEQFF
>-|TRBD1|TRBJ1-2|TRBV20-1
TGCAGTGCTAGGCCAATAACCGGGACAGCAATCTATGGCTACACCTTC
CSARPITGTAIYGYTF
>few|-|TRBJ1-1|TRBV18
TGTGCCAGCTCACTAGAGGGTGGGAGGAACACTGAAGCTTTCTTT
CASSLEGGRNTEAFF
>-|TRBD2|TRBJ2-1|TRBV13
TGTGCCAGCAGCCCGGGACTAGCGGGAGGATATGAGCAGTTCTTC
CASSPGLAGGYEQFF
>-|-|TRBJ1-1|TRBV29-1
TGCAGCGTCCAGGGGACTGAAGCTTTCTTT
CSVQGTEAFF
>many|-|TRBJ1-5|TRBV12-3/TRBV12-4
TGTGCCAGCAGTTTGATCGGACTGAAGGGCAATCAGCCCCAGCATTTT
CASSLIGLKGNQPQHF
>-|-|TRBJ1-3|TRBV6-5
TGTGCCAGCAGTTACCCTGGCCTACCCGGAAACACCATATATTTT
CASSYPGLPGNTIYF
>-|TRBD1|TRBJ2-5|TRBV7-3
TGTGCCGACAGGACCATCGGGACAGTGGAAGAGACCCAGTACTTC
CADRTIGTVEETQYF
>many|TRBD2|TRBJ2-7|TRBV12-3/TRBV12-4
TGTGCCAGCAGTCCTATAGCGGGAGTACACCACGAGCAGTACTTC
CASSPIAGVHHEQYF
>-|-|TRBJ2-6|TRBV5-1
TGCGCCAGCAGCCTGACTACCATAGGGCCTGGGGCCAACGTCCTGACTTTC
CASSLTTIGPGANVLTF
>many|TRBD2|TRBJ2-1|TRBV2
TGTGCCAGCAGTTCTCCGGGACTAGCGGCCTACAATGAGCAGTTCTTC
CASSSPGLAAYNEQFF
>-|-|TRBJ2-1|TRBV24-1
TGTGCCACCAGTGATTCTAGCTCCCCCGCCGACTCCTACAATGAGCAGTTCTTC
CATSDSSSPADSYNEQFF
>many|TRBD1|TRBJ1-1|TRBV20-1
TGCAGTGCTGACAGGGGAGGGCACACTGAAGCTTTCTTT
CSADRGGHTEAFF
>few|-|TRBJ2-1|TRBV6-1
TGTGCCAGCAGTGAATCTAACGGTGAGCAGTTCTTC
CASSESNGEQFF
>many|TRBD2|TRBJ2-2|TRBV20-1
TGCAGTGCTAGAGATGTTCGGGAGGGCCGTTCCGGGGAGCTGTTTTTT
CSARDVREGRSGELFF
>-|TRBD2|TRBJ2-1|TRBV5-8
TGTGCCAGCAGCTATGGACTAGCGGGAGGGGATTACAATGAGCAGTTCTTC
CASSYGLAGGDYNEQFF
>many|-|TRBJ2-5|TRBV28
TGTGCCAGCAAGGTAGCGATGGGGCAAGAGACCCAGTACTTC
CASKVAMGQETQYF
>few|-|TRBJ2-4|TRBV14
TGTGCCAGCAGCCAAGCTGTAGCCAAAAACATTCAGTACTTC
CASSQAVAKNIQYF
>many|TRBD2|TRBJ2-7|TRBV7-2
TGTGCCAGCAGCTTAGATAGCGGGAGGGTTGAGCAGTACTTC
CASSLDSGRVEQYF
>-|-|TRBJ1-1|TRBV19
TGTGCCAGTTCCGACCCGGGACACAAGAACACTGAAGCTTTCTTT
CASSDPGHKNTEAFF
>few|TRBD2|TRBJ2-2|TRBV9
TGTGCCAGCAGAGAGAGCGGGGCGAACACCGGGGAGCTGTTTTTT
CASRESGANTGELFF
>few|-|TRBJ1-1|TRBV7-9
TGTGCCAGCAGCTCCCAGGGTATGCGCGAAGCTTTCTTT
CASSSQGMREAFF
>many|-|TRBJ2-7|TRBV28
TGTGCCAGCATTGGGACGAGGAACCTATACGAGCAGTACTTC
CASIGTRNLYEQYF
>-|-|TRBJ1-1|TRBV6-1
TGTGCCAGCAGCCAATCTCCCTTAAATGAAGCTTTCTTT
CASSQSPLNEAFF
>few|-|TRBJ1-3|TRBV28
TGTGCCAGCAGTTCTTGGGGTGGGGGCAACACCATATATTTT
CASSSWGGGNTIYF
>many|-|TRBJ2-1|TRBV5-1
TGCGCCAGCCTCGGGCCAACTTACAATGAGCAGTTCTTC
CASLGPTYNEQFF
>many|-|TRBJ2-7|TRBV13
TGTGCCAGCACCCCGGGAGCCCACGGCTACGAGCAGTACTTC
CASTPGAHGYEQYF
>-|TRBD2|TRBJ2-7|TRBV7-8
TGTGCCAGCAGCGCCGAAGGACTAGCGGGTGTCTACGAGCAGTACTTC
CASSAEGLAGVYEQYF
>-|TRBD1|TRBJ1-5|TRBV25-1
TGTGCCAGCAGTGAAGGGCAGGGGGCGGGTCAGCCCCAGCATTTT
CASSEGQGAGQPQHF
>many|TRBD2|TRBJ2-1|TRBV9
TGTGCCAGCAGCGACAGCGGGAGTTCCTACAATGAGCAGTTCTTC
CASSDSGSSYNEQFF
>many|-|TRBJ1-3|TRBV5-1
TGCGCCAGCAGGGCGGATGGAAACACCATATATTTT
CASRADGNTIYF
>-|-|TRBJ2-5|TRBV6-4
TGTGCCAGCAGTGACGGGGCGACCCAGTACTTC
CASSDGATQYF
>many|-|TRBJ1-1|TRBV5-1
TGCGCCAGCCGTCCGGCTGGGGCGGGGAACACTGAAGCTTTCTTT
CASRPAGAGNTEAFF
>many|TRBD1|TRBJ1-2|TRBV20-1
TGCAGTGCAAATCCGGGACAGGAGACGAATGGCTACACCTTC
CSANPGQETNGYTF
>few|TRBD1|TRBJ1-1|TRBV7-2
TGTGCCAGCAGCCTACTAGGGACAGATAACACTGAAGCTTTCTTT
CASSLLGTDNTEAFF
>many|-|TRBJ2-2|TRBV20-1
TGCAGTGCTGGGGATCGTGCTTCCGGGGAGCTGTTTTTT
CSAGDRASGELFF